This T cell receptor beta chain was identified in a study of graft-versus-host responses after intestinal transplantation. CDR1 and CDR2 (germline): MNHEY, SMNVEV (reference sequence). The V and J ends lost 2 bases and 3 bases respectively, with 16 bases between them. The CDR3 runs 16 residues. The table came from immunoSEQ multiplex PCR; TCRdb's copy has only in-frame clones and leaves some out. This sample yields around 2,900 clones, of which about 93% are seen a single time; 3.5% to 4.5% belongs to the top ten. Bone marrow was aspirated after transplant. It came from the posterior iliac crest or another site.

Specimen: bone marrow, collected around 350 days after transplant. The chain combines TRBV27 with TRBJ2-5; a weak D match, TRBD2 (5 bases). This receptor was identified in a human patient who received an intestinal transplant, so some T cells may come from the graft donor. The CDR3 sequence: CASSLGISGLKETQYF. CDR3 sequence (DNA): TGTGCCAGCAGTTTAGGGATAAGCGGACTCAAAGAGACCCAGTACTTC.